This T cell receptor (beta chain) was sequenced for a study of cytomegalovirus exposure and HLA in healthy donors. The PCR employed 60 Vbeta primers together with 13 Jbeta primers. TCRdb's table, derived via immunoSEQ multiplex PCR, lists solely in-frame clones and lacks some. Here the sample spans 40,000 or so clones, more than 70% being singletons. V dropped 1 base and J dropped 6; count of bases not matched to a gene: 8. CDR1 and CDR2 from the germline V gene are KGHSH and LQKENI. The CDR3 extends over 15 amino acids. Findings and caveats of the study: The study recorded around 160 TCR beta chains that were cytomegalovirus-associated. Confirmation in vitro established that three CMV-associated chains were specific for CMV antigens.

A note on this clone: Its antigen is not identified.

The specimen was PBMCs. The receptor comes from a woman in her twenties or thirties in good health and CMV-seropositive. The genes are TRBV18 and TRBJ2-7, with 8 bases identical to TRBD1. CDR3 residues: CASSPLGQGGGEQYF. In nucleotides, the CDR3 is TGTGCCAGCTCACCACTAGGACAGGGCGGTGGCGAGCAGTACTTC.